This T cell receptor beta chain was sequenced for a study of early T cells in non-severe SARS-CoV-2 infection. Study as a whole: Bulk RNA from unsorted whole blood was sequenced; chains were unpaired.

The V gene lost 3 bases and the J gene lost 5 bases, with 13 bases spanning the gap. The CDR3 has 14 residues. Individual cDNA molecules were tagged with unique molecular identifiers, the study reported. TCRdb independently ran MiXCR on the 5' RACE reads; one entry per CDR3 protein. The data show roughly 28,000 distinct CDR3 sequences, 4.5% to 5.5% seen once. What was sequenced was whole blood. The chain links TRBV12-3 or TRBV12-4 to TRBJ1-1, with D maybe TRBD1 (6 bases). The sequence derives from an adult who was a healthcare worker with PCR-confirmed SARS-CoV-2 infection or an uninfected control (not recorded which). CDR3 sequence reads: CASSLSRGWTEAFF. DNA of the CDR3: TGTGCCAGCAGTTTGAGCAGGGGATGGACTGAAGCTTTCTTT.